A single sample gave rise to the 30 T cell receptor beta chains below, sequenced in a study of T cells in Graves' hyperthyroidism and ophthalmopathy. TCR beta CDR3 sequences were amplified from RNA transcripts. The study used the HTBI primer set for a first-round RT-PCR of the TCR CDR3. TCRdb reprocessed the multiplex PCR reads with MiXCR, giving one entry per CDR3 protein. Found here are about 480,000 distinct CDR3 sequences, roughly 14% of them singletons; the top ten hold under 20%. The sequenced sample was blood. These receptors all come from a woman aged 18-35 years with Graves' hyperthyroidism.

This clonotype has ten or more counts. V and J are TRBV13 and TRBJ2-2; tentatively, D is TRBD2 (6 bases). In germline, CDR1 is PRHDT, CDR2 FYEKMQ (reference sequence). The CDR3 extends over 14 amino acids. The V end was cut by 6 bases, the J end by 4 bases, with 12 bases between. CDR3 nucleotides: TGTGCCAGCAGGACCCCCGGGGGCACCGGGGAGCTGTTTTTT. Encoded protein: CASRTPGGTGELFF.

This clonotype has ten or more counts. The chain employs TRBV20-1 and TRBJ1-2; D remains unclear. CDR3 length: 14 amino acids. The germline V gene has CDR1 DFQATT and CDR2 SNEGSKA (reference sequence). Between the trimmed V and J ends, which lost 5 bases and 7 bases, there was a span of 20 bases. The CDR3 loop reads CSAPKRDTIAGYTF. In DNA form, the CDR3 reads TGCAGTGCTCCCAAGCGTGACACAATAGCTGGCTACACCTTC.

Only a few counts were recorded for this clonotype. The chain couples TRBV7-9 to TRBJ2-7; D is undetermined. V was cut by 0 bases and J by 2 bases, with 11 bases left in between. Per the germline V gene, CDR1 is SEHNR and CDR2 is FQNEAQ (reference sequence). The CDR3 consists of 15 residues. CDR3 amino acids: CASSLALDNPYEQYF. CDR3 sequence (DNA): TGTGCCAGCAGCTTAGCGCTAGATAATCCCTACGAGCAGTACTTC.

CDR3 residues: CAWRGQSGSTEAFF. CDR3 nucleotide sequence: TGTGCCTGGAGAGGACAGTCCGGTAGTACTGAAGCTTTCTTT. V is TRBV30 and J is TRBJ1-1, with TRBD1 as a possible D gene (6 bases). Germline CDR1 and CDR2: GTSNPN and SVGIG (reference sequence). The CDR3 spans 14 residues. V lost 3 bases and J lost 5, with 16 bases in between.

This clonotype has at least ten counts. The gene calls are TRBV27 and TRBJ1-5; D is ambiguous. The germline V gene has CDR1 MNHEY and CDR2 SMNVEV (reference sequence). The CDR3 has 15 residues. V was shortened by 8 bases and J by 0 bases, with 14 bases between the two germline ends. CDR3 residues: CASSPFTNSNQPQHF. CDR3 bases: TGTGCCAGCTCCCCTTTCACAAATAGCAATCAGCCCCAGCATTTT.

This clonotype was counted many times. The rearrangement uses TRBV2 and TRBJ2-5, with D unresolved. The CDR3 has 13 amino acids. Per the germline V gene, CDR1 is SNHLY and CDR2 is FYNNEI. V lost 10 bases to trimming and J lost 5 bases, with 17 bases between them. CDR3 bases: TGTGCCACCATTAACTCAATGGCGGAGACCCAGTACTTC. This translates into CATINSMAETQYF.

This clonotype appeared a few times. The DNA of the CDR3 is TGTGCCAGCAACGACAGGAACTATGGCTACACCTTC. Translation: CASNDRNYGYTF. V usage is TRBV12-3 or TRBV12-4 and J usage is TRBJ1-2; perhaps TRBD1 as D (6 bases). The V end was cut by 7 bases, the J end by 2 bases, with 8 bases between. The CDR3 is 12 amino acids.

At least ten counts were recorded for this clonotype. The chain employs TRBV20-1 and TRBJ2-5, with 7 bases that match TRBD2. The CDR3 contains 13 residues. CDR1 is DFQATT and CDR2 is SNEGSKA in the germline V gene (reference sequence). The V and J ends lost 5 bases and 0 bases, in that order; junction bases with no gene match: 3. CDR3 loop: CSAGGTNQETQYF. The CDR3 DNA sequence: TGCAGTGCTGGCGGGACTAACCAAGAGACCCAGTACTTC.

This clonotype was observed a few times. The chain couples TRBV30 to TRBJ2-1; D possibly corresponds to TRBD2 (5 bases). The length of the CDR3 is 14 residues. V lost 3 bases and J 6 bases, leaving 15 bases between the germline ends. CDR1 is GTSNPN, CDR2 SVGIG, per germline (reference sequence). CDR3 sequence: CAWSGFGGGNEQFF. The CDR3 bases are TGTGCCTGGAGCGGCTTTGGAGGCGGCAATGAGCAGTTCTTC.

This clonotype showed up many times. The chain employs TRBV11-3 and TRBJ2-1; 8 bases line up with TRBD2. V was pared by 6 bases and J by 0 bases, with 16 bases of the junction left unmatched. The length of the CDR3 is 19 residues. Looked up from germline, CDR1 is SGHNT and CDR2 is YENEEA. The CDR3 nucleotides read TGTGCCAGCAGTTTTGCGGGAGGTCCCTTAATGAGCTCCTACAATGAGCAGTTCTTC. It is translated as CASSFAGGPLMSSYNEQFF.

This clonotype was detected many times. The chain uses TRBV2 and TRBJ2-2; a possible D gene is TRBD1 (6 bases). Germline CDR1 is SNHLY and CDR2 is FYNNEI. This CDR3 contains 15 residues. V was trimmed by 4 bases and J by 2 bases, leaving 11 bases between them. The CDR3 DNA reads TGTGCCAGCAGTGTAGCCAGGGGAAACACCGGGGAGCTGTTTTTT. As protein: CASSVARGNTGELFF.

There are many counts of this clonotype. The V gene is TRBV20-1, the J gene TRBJ1-4; a possible D gene is TRBD1 (6 bases). The CDR3 contains 15 residues. The V gene lost 0 bases and the J gene lost 7 bases, with 15 bases spanning the gap. CDR1 and CDR2 from the germline V gene are DFQATT and SNEGSKA (reference sequence). The CDR3 region is CSARDVTGVGEKLFF. The DNA for the CDR3 is TGCAGTGCTAGAGATGTGACAGGAGTGGGTGAAAAACTGTTTTTT.

This clonotype occurred a few times. This chain uses TRBV7-8 with TRBJ2-3; TRBD2 might be the D (7 bases). Germline V lookup: CDR1 SGHVS, CDR2 FQNEAQ. This CDR3 is 16 amino acids long. Trimming removed 6 bases from V and 4 bases from J, with 20 bases in between. This chain's CDR3 is CASSFTAAGHADTQYF. The CDR3 nucleotides read TGTGCCAGCAGTTTTACAGCAGCGGGACATGCAGATACGCAGTATTTT.

This clonotype was counted at least ten times. This chain uses TRBV24-1 with TRBJ2-7; D call uncertain. The germline V gene has CDR1 KGHDR and CDR2 SFDVKD. V lost 9 bases and J lost 2, with 13 bases in between. The CDR3 extends over 13 amino acids. The CDR3 loop is CATQRSGTYEQYF. Written as DNA, the CDR3 is TGTGCCACCCAAAGAAGTGGGACCTACGAGCAGTACTTC.

This clonotype occurred many times. The chain links TRBV27 to TRBJ2-5; D might be TRBD1 (8 bases). Germline CDR1 MNHEY, CDR2 SMNVEV (reference sequence). V lost 3 bases, J lost 7 bases, and 15 bases lay in between. This CDR3 region has 14 residues. For the CDR3, the DNA is TGTGCCAGCAGTTTCGAACAGGGGGGGGGGACCCAGTACTTC. Residues: CASSFEQGGGTQYF.

This clonotype has a handful of counts. The V and J genes are TRBV4-1 and TRBJ1-5, with 8 bases fitting TRBD1. There are 17 residues in the CDR3. V dropped 1 base and J dropped 3; count of bases not matched to a gene: 8. In germline, CDR1 is MGHRA, CDR2 YSYEKL. CDR3 DNA: TGCGCCAGCAGCCAAGGAAATAACAGGGGGGTCAATCAGCCCCAGCATTTT. It is translated as CASSQGNNRGVNQPQHF.

This clonotype was observed a handful of times. The V and J genes are TRBV10-2 and TRBJ1-5; D remains unclear. The V and J ends lost 2 bases and 2 bases respectively, with 7 bases between them. CDR1 WSHSY and CDR2 SAAADI come from the germline V gene. The CDR3 is made up of 14 amino acids. In DNA, the CDR3 is TGCGCCAGCAGTGAGGGGTTCGGCAATCAGCCCCAGCATTTT. This codes for CASSEGFGNQPQHF.

In this sample, this clonotype turned up many times. Written as DNA, the CDR3 is TGTGCCAGCAGAGACCCGGGACTGCTGGGAGAGACCCAGTACTTC. Protein: CASRDPGLLGETQYF. The chain recombines TRBV6-1 with TRBJ2-5, with a possible D match to TRBD2 (6 bases). Germline V gene data show CDR1 as MNHNS and CDR2 as SASEGT. CDR3 length: 15 residues. V lost 6 bases and J lost 4, with 18 bases in between.

This clonotype was picked up many times. The rearrangement uses TRBV12-3 or TRBV12-4 and TRBJ1-1; maybe TRBD1 (5 bases). There are 12 residues in the CDR3. The V end was cut by 2 bases, the J end by 8 bases, with 9 bases between. The CDR3 protein is CASSLQGIEAFF. CDR3 coding DNA: TGTGCCAGCAGTTTACAGGGTATCGAAGCTTTCTTT.

Ten or more counts support this clonotype. The chain couples TRBV27 to TRBJ2-3; no clear D. Germline-derived CDR1 and CDR2 are MNHEY and SMNVEV (reference sequence). The CDR3 loop spans 13 amino acids. V gave up 6 bases and J gave up 1 base, with 8 bases separating them. DNA of the CDR3: TGTGCCAGCAGCTTGTCTGGCACAGATACGCAGTATTTT. Translation: CASSLSGTDTQYF.

The genes are TRBV4-2 and TRBJ2-7; tentative D call: TRBD2 (5 bases). Germline V gene data show CDR1 as LGHNA and CDR2 as YNFKEQ. Trimming left V 0 bases short and J 6 bases short, with 9 bases between. This CDR3 contains 13 residues. This CDR3 is CASSQEFGVEQYV. The CDR3 bases are TGTGCCAGCAGCCAAGAGTTCGGGGTCGAGCAGTACGTC.

This clonotype has only a few counts. The chain links TRBV24-1 to TRBJ2-1; D unclear. The CDR3 extends over 13 amino acids. Deletions cut 8 bases from V and 6 bases from J, with 13 bases between. Germline V gene lookup returns CDR1 KGHDR and CDR2 SFDVKD. CDR3 coding DNA: TGTGCCACCAACGGTGGGGTGGGCAATGAGCAGTTCTTC. Translated, it gives CATNGGVGNEQFF.

This clonotype was observed at least ten times. The chain is built from TRBV12-3 or TRBV12-4 and TRBJ2-1; possible D gene TRBD2, 5 bases. V was cut by 5 bases and J by 1 base, with 9 bases left in between. This CDR3 is 14 amino acids long. The CDR3 DNA follows: TGTGCCAGCAGTCTTAGGACTTCCTACAATGAGCAGTTCTTC. Protein product: CASSLRTSYNEQFF.

CDR3 in amino acids: CASKKGRGWNEKLFF. The CDR3 DNA sequence: TGTGCCAGTAAAAAGGGCAGGGGCTGGAATGAAAAACTGTTTTTT. This chain joins TRBV19 and TRBJ1-4, with a possible D match to TRBD1 (6 bases). V lost 7 bases and J 5 bases, leaving 17 bases between the germline ends. Germline V gene lookup returns CDR1 LNHDA and CDR2 SQIVND (reference sequence). This CDR3 has 15 residues.

This clonotype has just a few counts. This chain joins TRBV7-9 and TRBJ1-4; 9 bases match TRBD1. Germline CDR1 SEHNR, CDR2 FQNEAQ (reference sequence). V was pared by 5 bases and J by 5 bases, with 9 bases of the junction left unmatched. The CDR3 contains 16 residues. DNA of the CDR3: TGTGCCAGCAGCCCAAATTCCGGGACAGGGAATGAAAAACTGTTTTTT. Its translation: CASSPNSGTGNEKLFF.

This clonotype has ten or more counts. J is TRBJ2-7 and V is TRBV12-3 or TRBV12-4, with a weak D call TRBD2 (6 bases). The V end lost 0 bases, the J end lost 6 bases, and 6 bases lay between the germline ends. The CDR3 is made up of 12 amino acids. Written as DNA, the CDR3 is TGTGCCAGCAGTTTAGCAGCGGGCGAGCAGTACGTC. It specifies CASSLAAGEQYV.

This sequence joins TRBV5-1 and TRBJ1-2; 9 bases map to TRBD1. Germline lookup yields CDR1 SGHRS and CDR2 YFSETQ. The CDR3 covers 14 residues. With V trimmed by 1 base and J by 7 bases, 5 bases remained unmatched. CDR3 coding DNA: TGCGCCAGCAGCTTGTTACAGGGGGCCTCTGGCTACACCTTC. Translation gives CASSLLQGASGYTF.

This clonotype has only a few counts. The CDR3 DNA reads as TGTGCCAGCAGTGCGACAGGGTCGATCTACGAGCAGTACTTC. It is translated as CASSATGSIYEQYF. The chain joins TRBV6-1 to TRBJ2-7, with TRBD1 matching over 7 bases. This CDR3 is 14 amino acids long. Germline V gene data show CDR1 as MNHNS and CDR2 as SASEGT. Trimming took 4 bases from V and 3 from J; bases not matched to a gene: 6.

The sample holds many counts of this clonotype. This chain connects TRBV5-1 to TRBJ2-5, with 9 bases matching TRBD2. The CDR3 sequence is 16 residues long. Germline CDR1 SGHRS, CDR2 YFSETQ. V trimming: 0 bases; J trimming: 1 base; junction bases outside the gene matches: 4. CDR3 loop: CASSLEVAGVQETQYF. For the CDR3, the DNA is TGCGCCAGCAGCTTGGAGGTAGCGGGAGTCCAAGAGACCCAGTACTTC.

The sample holds a few counts of this clonotype. CDR3 region: CASNHERHEQYF. The CDR3, as DNA: TGTGCCAGCAACCATGAGCGTCACGAGCAGTACTTC. This sequence joins TRBV6-2 or TRBV6-3 and TRBJ2-7; D gene ambiguous. The CDR3 spans 12 residues. V was clipped by 7 bases and J by 5 bases, with 12 bases between them. Germline CDR1 and CDR2: MNHEY and SVGEGT.